This T cell receptor (beta chain) was profiled in a study of T cells in Graves' hyperthyroidism and ophthalmopathy. Study-wide background: Specimen type is peripheral blood, collected at initial diagnosis prior to any treatment.

PBMCs were derived from approximately 10 ml fresh peripheral blood. It was RNA transcripts that yielded the amplified TCR beta CDR3 regions. RT-PCR in the first round (using the HTBI primer set) targeted the TCR CDR3. TCRdb recomputed calls from the multiplex PCR reads with MiXCR, one row per CDR3 protein. The sample lists approximately 610,000 distinct CDR3 sequences, roughly 15% occurring once. This clonotype was found many times. Its antigen is currently unknown. V shed 6 bases and J shed 2 bases, with 9 bases lying between them. The CDR3 totals 13 residues. Germline CDR1 is SGHNT and CDR2 is YENEEA. Study-level findings and limits: A median roughly 6.6 months before onset, the model predicted ophthalmopathy. Most thyroid clonotypes with frequency above 0.001 were detected in blood.

The material sequenced was blood. J is TRBJ2-3 and V is TRBV11-3; D is unresolved. The source of this sequence is a woman aged 40 to 55 with Graves' ophthalmopathy. The CDR3 region is CASSLMSTDTQYF. The DNA for the CDR3 is TGTGCCAGCAGTCTAATGTCCACAGATACGCAGTATTTT.